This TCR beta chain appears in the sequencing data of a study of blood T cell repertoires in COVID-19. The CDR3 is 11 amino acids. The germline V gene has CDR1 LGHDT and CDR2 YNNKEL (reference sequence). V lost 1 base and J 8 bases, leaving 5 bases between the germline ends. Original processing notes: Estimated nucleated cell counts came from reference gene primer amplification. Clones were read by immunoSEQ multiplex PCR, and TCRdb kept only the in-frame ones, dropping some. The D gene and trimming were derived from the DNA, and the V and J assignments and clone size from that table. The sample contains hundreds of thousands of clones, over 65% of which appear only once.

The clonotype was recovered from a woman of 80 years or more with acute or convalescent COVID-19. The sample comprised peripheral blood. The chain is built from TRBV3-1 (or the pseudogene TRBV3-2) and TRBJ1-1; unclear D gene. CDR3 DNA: TGTGCCAGCAGCCAAGCGCAGGAAGCTTTCTTT. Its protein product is CASSQAQEAFF.